The rows below give T cell receptor beta chains drawn from one sample of a study of cytomegalovirus exposure and HLA in healthy donors. Profiled with immunoSEQ multiplex PCR; TCRdb holds only in-frame clones, not every one. This table holds about 81,000 clones, about 90% found once. The sequenced sample consisted of PBMCs. These receptors all stem from a man in his late teens or twenties in good health and CMV-seronegative. Both conserved end residues are part of each CDR3. Each record gives: clone size, J gene, D gene, V gene, CDR3 DNA, CDR3 protein. A D gene is named only where the DNA matches it firmly. Only some rows state a clone size, as once, few, many or a class for expanded clones.

NA,TRBJ1-2,NA,TRBV5-5,TGTGCCAGCAGCGCGGGGCGCGGCTATGGCTACACCTTC,CASSAGRGYGYTF
NA,TRBJ2-7,TRBD2,TRBV28,TGTGCCAGCACGATCGGGACTATCCTCTCCTACGAGCAGTACTTC,CASTIGTILSYEQYF
NA,TRBJ1-2,NA,TRBV19,TGTGCCAGTAGTTCTCTTGGGGCGGATGACTATGGCTACACCTTC,CASSSLGADDYGYTF
NA,TRBJ2-6,TRBD1,TRBV5-8,TGTGCCAGCAGCCACGGGACAGAACCCTCTGGGGCCAACGTCCTGACTTTC,CASSHGTEPSGANVLTF
NA,TRBJ2-7,NA,TRBV6-1,TGTGCCAGCAGTGAAGTCGGCAGGGACTCCTACGAGCAGTACTTC,CASSEVGRDSYEQYF
NA,TRBJ2-3,TRBD1,TRBV27,TGTGCCAGCAGTTATCTCGGGGTGCGGCCTCGACAGGGGGCTATAGATACGCAGTATTTT,CASSYLGVRPRQGAIDTQYF
NA,TRBJ1-2,NA,TRBV19,TGTGCCAGTACGGAGGCTAACTATGGCTACACCTTC,CASTEANYGYTF
NA,TRBJ2-1,TRBD1,TRBV18,TGTGCCAGCTCCAAGGGACAGAGCTCCTACAATGAGCAGTTCTTC,CASSKGQSSYNEQFF
NA,TRBJ2-7,NA,TRBV11-2,TGTGCCAGCAGCCCGGGAGACTATTACGAGCAGTACTTC,CASSPGDYYEQYF
NA,TRBJ1-2,NA,TRBV5-6,TGTGCCAGCAGCTTGGGAGTAAGGAGTGGCTACACCTTC,CASSLGVRSGYTF
NA,TRBJ1-1,NA,TRBV7-2,TGTGCCAGCAAACGAGTCAGGGACATGAACACTGAAGCTTTCTTT,CASKRVRDMNTEAFF
few,TRBJ2-3,TRBD2,TRBV28,TGTGCCAGCAGTTCCCCCCACTCGCGGGGGACAGATACGCAGTATTTT,CASSSPHSRGTDTQYF
NA,TRBJ1-5,NA,TRBV7-9,TGTGCCAGCAGCTTAGCGGGGGGACAGCCCCAGCATTTT,CASSLAGGQPQHF
NA,TRBJ1-1,NA,TRBV7-9,TGTGCCAGCAGCTTAGGCGGGACCTACACTGAAGCTTTCTTT,CASSLGGTYTEAFF
NA,TRBJ2-2,NA,TRBV11-3,TGTGCCAGCAGCTTACGGGGGAACACCGGGGAGCTGTTTTTT,CASSLRGNTGELFF
NA,TRBJ2-7,NA,TRBV10-3,TGTGCCATCAGTGTCAACACCTACGAGCAGTACTTC,CAISVNTYEQYF
NA,TRBJ2-7,TRBD1,TRBV5-4,TGTGCCAGCAGTCGGACAGGGCTAGGGCCCTACGAGCAGTACTTC,CASSRTGLGPYEQYF
once,TRBJ2-1,NA,TRBV4-2,TGTGCCAGCAGCGGAAGGGTAACGGGGGTATACAATGAGCAGTTCTTC,CASSGRVTGVYNEQFF
NA,TRBJ2-2,TRBD2,TRBV28,TGTGCCAGCAGTTGGCGGGAGGGCGTCGGGGAGCTGTTTTTT,CASSWREGVGELFF
NA,TRBJ2-5,NA,TRBV5-4,TGTGCCAGCAGCATGGACAGTATTCGAGAGACCCAGTACTTC,CASSMDSIRETQYF
NA,TRBJ1-3,NA,TRBV6-5,TGTGCCAGCAGTTACTCCAGGGCTGGAAACACCATATATTTT,CASSYSRAGNTIYF
NA,TRBJ1-3,NA,TRBV5-1,TGCGCCAGCAGCCCTACAGGTCGTGGAAACACCATATATTTT,CASSPTGRGNTIYF
few,TRBJ1-1,NA,TRBV18,TGTGCCAGCGGACAGAAAGAAGCAGCTTTCTTT,CASGQKEAAFF
NA,TRBJ1-1,NA,TRBV7-8,TGTGCCAGCAGCCGCAACGCGGGACGGACGAACACTGAAGCTTTCTTT,CASSRNAGRTNTEAFF
NA,TRBJ2-2,NA,TRBV7-9,TGTGCCAGCAGCTCTGAGACAGTCACCGGGGAGCTGTTTTTT,CASSSETVTGELFF
NA,TRBJ1-4,TRBD1,TRBV25-1,TGTGCCAGCAGTGGGGGAATCGGGACAGTCAATGAAAAACTGTTTTTT,CASSGGIGTVNEKLFF
NA,TRBJ2-7,TRBD2,TRBV4-1,TGCGCCAGCAGCCAAAAACCGGGACTACAGTACGAGCAGTACTTC,CASSQKPGLQYEQYF
NA,TRBJ2-2,TRBD2,TRBV28,TGTGCCAGCAGTTTGGTGACTAGCGGGTCCGGCGGGGAGCTGTTTTTT,CASSLVTSGSGGELFF
NA,TRBJ1-1,TRBD1,TRBV29-1,TGCAGCGGCGCCGGGACAGAGGTAACTGAAGCTTTCTTT,CSGAGTEVTEAFF
NA,TRBJ2-3,TRBD1,TRBV4-3,TGCGCCAGCAGCCAAGATAACAACAGGGGGACAGATACGCAGTATTTT,CASSQDNNRGTDTQYF
NA,TRBJ1-4,NA,TRBV30,TGTGCCTACAAGACAAGGGAAAAACTGTTTTTT,CAYKTREKLFF
NA,TRBJ2-7,TRBD2,TRBV6-1,TGTGCCAGCAGTGAAGGAATGACTAGCGGGGTATACGAGCAGTACTTC,CASSEGMTSGVYEQYF
NA,TRBJ2-5,NA,TRBV9,TGTGCCAGCAGCGCCCCCGGGACCCAGTACTTC,CASSAPGTQYF
NA,TRBJ1-2,TRBD1,TRBV30,TGTGCCTGGGGGACAGGGATGCACTATGGCTACACCTTC,CAWGTGMHYGYTF
few,TRBJ1-2,NA,TRBV25-1,TGTGCCAGCAGTTCGCCTTATAATCCGGGACACGACTATGGCTACACCTTC,CASSSPYNPGHDYGYTF
NA,TRBJ2-1,NA,TRBV5-1,TGCGCCAGCAGCTCCCAGGGAAATGAGCAGTTCTTC,CASSSQGNEQFF
NA,TRBJ2-2,TRBD1,TRBV30,TGTGCCTGGGAACAGGGGGTTCGTTCCGGGGAGCTGTTTTTT,CAWEQGVRSGELFF
NA,TRBJ2-2,TRBD2,TRBV5-1,TGCGCCAGCAGTATGTCTTCGCGGGAGGTTGGGGAGCTGTTTTTT,CASSMSSREVGELFF
NA,TRBJ2-3,TRBD1,TRBV15,TGTGCCACCAGCGGGGACAGACGCACAGATACGCAGTATTTT,CATSGDRRTDTQYF
NA,TRBJ2-5,NA,TRBV2,TGTGCCAGCAGTGAATACTCGACAGGTTTGGAGACCCAGTACTTC,CASSEYSTGLETQYF
NA,TRBJ2-3,NA,TRBV29-1,TGCAGCTCCGGGACTTGGGGCGGTAGCACAGATACGCAGTATTTT,CSSGTWGGSTDTQYF
NA,TRBJ1-5,NA,TRBV19,TGTGCCAGTAGTACCCGGTCAGGGGCGCCCCAGCATTTT,CASSTRSGAPQHF
NA,TRBJ2-1,NA,TRBV7-2,TGTGCCAGCAGCTTACGGCAGGCCCTTTACAATGAGCAGTTCTTC,CASSLRQALYNEQFF
NA,TRBJ2-5,TRBD2,TRBV6-5,TGTGCCAGCAGGCCTCCTGCTGAGGGAGGGGAGACCCAGTACTTC,CASRPPAEGGETQYF
NA,TRBJ2-4,NA,TRBV27,TGTGCCAGCACCAAAAACGGGGGAGTAGCCAAAAACATTCAGTACTTC,CASTKNGGVAKNIQYF
once,TRBJ1-1,TRBD1,TRBV6-5,TGTGCCAGCAGGCCTACAGGGGGCGCGAAAGCTTTCTTT,CASRPTGGAKAFF
NA,TRBJ2-1,NA,TRBV10-3,TGTGCCACGTTTCTGGGGAGCGGAGAGGTCGGCAATGAGCAGTTCTTC,CATFLGSGEVGNEQFF
NA,TRBJ1-2,NA,TRBV28,TGTGCCAGCAGTCCCTATTTACAGAACTACACCTTC,CASSPYLQNYTF
NA,TRBJ2-1,TRBD2,TRBV5-6,TGTGCCAGCAGCTGGGAGGGGACCATTAACCGTGAGCAGTTCTTC,CASSWEGTINREQFF
NA,TRBJ2-1,TRBD2,TRBV5-1,TGCGCCAGCAGCTTGTTAGCGGGTTCTAAAAATGAGCAGTTCTTC,CASSLLAGSKNEQFF
NA,TRBJ2-1,NA,TRBV6-5,TGTGCCAGCAGTTACTCTGGGGCGGGATACAATGAGCAGTTCTTC,CASSYSGAGYNEQFF
NA,TRBJ2-4,NA,TRBV11-2,TGTGCCAGCAGCTTAGTCGGACAGAACATTCAGTACTTC,CASSLVGQNIQYF
NA,TRBJ2-1,TRBD2,TRBV6-6,TGTGCCAGCGGGCCGTGGAGCGGGAGGCCTTACAATGAGCAGTTCTTC,CASGPWSGRPYNEQFF
once,TRBJ2-5,NA,TRBV27,TGTGCCAGCAGTTTATCCCGGCTAGGCCGGGAAGAGACCCAGTACTTC,CASSLSRLGREETQYF
once,TRBJ2-3,TRBD2,TRBV30,TGTGCCTTACTTAGCGGGACTGACACAGATACGCAGTATTTT,CALLSGTDTDTQYF
NA,TRBJ2-1,TRBD2,TRBV20-1,TGCAGTGCGCTCGGGGGGGCGTTGGTCTTCTTC,CSALGGALVFF
once,TRBJ1-5,NA,TRBV27,TGTGCCAGCAGTTGGTCAGGGGCTAGCAATCAGCCCCAGCATTTT,CASSWSGASNQPQHF